This T cell receptor (beta chain) was captured in a study of HIV-infected children after antiretroviral therapy interruption. The TCR library was built from RNA with a 3' RACE protocol and unique molecular identifiers. A single record per CDR3 protein comes from TCRdb applying MiXCR to the 3' RACE reads. The profile shows approximately 96,000 distinct CDR3 sequences, 5.5% to 8.5% of them singletons. This CDR3 spans 15 amino acids. Germline-derived CDR1 and CDR2 are LGHNA and YNFKEQ. Treatment described: PENTA 11 planned treatment interruption arm or continuous ART arm. This clonotype was seen ten or more times. Compared with germline, one end of the junction differs, possibly owing to a read error.

This chain links TRBV4-2 with TRBJ2-1, with 8 nucleotides matching TRBD1. The origin of this receptor is a pool of human donors with HIV. The source was CD45RA+ CD4+ T cells from PBMCs, pooled from several time points, collected from a donor given antiretroviral therapy, either interrupted or continuous. Subset: naive CD4+ CD45RA+ CD45RO- T cells. The DNA of the CDR3 is TGTGCCAGCAGCCCGACAGGGGTCTCCCACAATGAGCAGTTCTTC. It yields the protein CASSPTGVSHNEQFF.